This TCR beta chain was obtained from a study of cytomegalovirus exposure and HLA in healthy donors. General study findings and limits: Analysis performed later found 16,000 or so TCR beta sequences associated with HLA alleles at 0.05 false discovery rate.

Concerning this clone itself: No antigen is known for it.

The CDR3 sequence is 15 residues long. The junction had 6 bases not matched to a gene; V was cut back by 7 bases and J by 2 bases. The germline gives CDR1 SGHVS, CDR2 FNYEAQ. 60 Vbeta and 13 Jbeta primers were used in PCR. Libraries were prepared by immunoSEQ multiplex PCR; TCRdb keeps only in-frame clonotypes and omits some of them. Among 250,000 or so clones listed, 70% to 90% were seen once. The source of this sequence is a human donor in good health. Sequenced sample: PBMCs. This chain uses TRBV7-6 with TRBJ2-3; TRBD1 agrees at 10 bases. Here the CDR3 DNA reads TGTGCCAGCAACCGGGACAGGGGTCTCACAGATACGCAGTATTTT. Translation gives CASNRDRGLTDTQYF.